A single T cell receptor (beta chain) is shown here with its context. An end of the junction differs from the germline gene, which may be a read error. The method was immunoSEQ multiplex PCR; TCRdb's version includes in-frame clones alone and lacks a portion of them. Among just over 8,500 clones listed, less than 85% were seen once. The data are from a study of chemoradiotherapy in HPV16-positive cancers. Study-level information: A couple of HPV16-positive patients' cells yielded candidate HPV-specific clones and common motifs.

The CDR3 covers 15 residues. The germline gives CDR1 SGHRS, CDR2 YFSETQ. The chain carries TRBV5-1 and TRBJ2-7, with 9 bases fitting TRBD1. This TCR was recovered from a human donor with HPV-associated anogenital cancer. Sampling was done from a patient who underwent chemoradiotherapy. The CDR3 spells CASSLAGQGLYEQYF. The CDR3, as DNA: TGCGCCAGCAGTTTGGCGGGACAGGGTCTTTACGAGCAGTACTTC.